This T cell receptor beta chain was retrieved from a study of tumor and adjacent non-tumor tissue in lung cancer. With regard to this clonotype: Its antigen is undetermined. At one of its ends the junction is not consistent with the germline gene, which may arise from a read error.

This sample's RNA came from whole unsorted tissue. The study's findings and limits: Top 100 clones took a larger repertoire share in normal lung.

TCRbeta libraries were built with three rounds of nested PCR, modified from ARM-PCR. TCRdb re-called the multiplex PCR reads with MiXCR, one entry per CDR3 protein. The data hold approximately 150,000 distinct CDR3 sequences, with around two thirds observed a single time. Looked up from germline, CDR1 is SGHAT and CDR2 is FQDESV (reference sequence). This CDR3 spans 16 amino acids. Sequencing used lung tumor tissue. The chain combines TRBV11-1 with TRBJ2-3, with D tentatively TRBD2 (6 bases). The sequence was obtained from a man aged 55 to 70 with small cell lung cancer. CDR3 in amino acids: CASSLPPGLSSDMQYF. The CDR3, as DNA: TGTGCCAGCAGCTTACCTCCGGGACTTTCCTCAGATATGCAGTATTTT.